What follows are 14 T cell receptor beta chains derived from one specimen sequenced in a study of early T cells in non-severe SARS-CoV-2 infection. TCRdb used MiXCR to reprocess the 5' RACE reads, holding one entry per CDR3 protein. The data show 80,000 or so distinct CDR3 sequences, about 12% seen once. Sequencing was performed on whole blood. Receptor source: an adult who was a healthcare worker with PCR-confirmed SARS-CoV-2 infection or an uninfected control (not recorded which).

The chain carries TRBV20-1 and TRBJ2-5, with D unresolved. V was cut by 4 bases and J by 2 bases, with 11 bases left in between. Per germline, CDR1 DFQATT and CDR2 SNEGSKA (reference sequence). CDR3 length: 13 residues. The CDR3 reads CSATPLGQETQYF. CDR3 nucleotides: TGCAGTGCTACCCCTCTAGGTCAAGAGACCCAGTACTTC.

This clonotype occurred a few times. The chain has TRBV20-1 and TRBJ2-3, with 10 bases fitting TRBD1. V shed 6 bases and J 3 bases; nucleotides not matched to a gene: 6. This CDR3 is 14 amino acids long. Germline V gene sequence: CDR1 DFQATT, CDR2 SNEGSKA (reference sequence). DNA for the CDR3: TGCAGTGCCCCTCCGGGACAGGGGACAGATACGCAGTATTTT. Residues: CSAPPGQGTDTQYF.

Only a few counts were recorded for this clonotype. The chain has TRBV3-2 and TRBJ2-7; the listed D gene, TRBD2, was not tested against the DNA. TRBV3-2 is assigned pseudogene status. The CDR3 runs to 18 residues. The CDR3 DNA sequence: TGTGCCAGCAGCCCCTCCCCCTCGACTAGCGGGAGTGGTGACGAGCAGTACTTC. Encoded protein: CASSPSPSTSGSGDEQYF.

This clonotype came up many times. The V gene is TRBV19, the J gene TRBJ2-6, with D tentatively TRBD2 (5 bases). The CDR3 loop spans 14 amino acids. Germline loops: CDR1 LNHDA, CDR2 SQIVND (reference sequence). The V end lost 7 bases, the J end lost 1 base, and 8 bases lay between the germline ends. Here the CDR3 reads CASMWRSGANVLTF. DNA of the CDR3: TGTGCCAGTATGTGGAGGTCTGGGGCCAACGTCCTGACTTTC. The full variable domain, its missing parts supplied by reference TRBV19 and TRBJ2-6, is DGGITQSPKYLFRKEGQNVTLSCEQNLNHDAMYWYRQDPGQGLRLIYYSQIVNDFQKGDIAEGYSVSREKKESFPLTVTSAQKNPTAFYLCASMWRSGANVLTFGAGSRLTVL.

There are a few counts of this clonotype. This rearrangement joins TRBV20-1 to TRBJ1-4; tentative D call: TRBD1 (5 bases). Germline CDR1 is DFQATT and CDR2 is SNEGSKA (reference sequence). This CDR3 has 14 amino acids. Trimming cost V 3 bases and J 8 bases, with 16 bases left between them. The CDR3 region has the DNA TGCAGTGCTAGGGGGCCTGGTTGGGACGAAAAACTGTTTTTT. Its translation: CSARGPGWDEKLFF.

The table lists this clonotype with many counts. This chain joins TRBV6-4 and TRBJ2-5; D call uncertain. Germline CDR1 reads MRHNA; CDR2 reads SNTAGT. The CDR3 length is 14 residues. V lost 7 bases and J 3 bases, leaving 15 bases between the germline ends. The CDR3 DNA reads as TGTGCCAGCATTTCCCCCGAAAAGGAAGAGACCCAGTACTTC. The encoded protein is CASISPEKEETQYF.

The sample holds a few counts of this clonotype. The genes are TRBV10-3 and TRBJ2-1; D gene unclear. The CDR3 is 15 residues long. V lost 0 bases and J 6 bases, leaving 12 bases between the germline ends. CDR1 ENHRY and CDR2 SYGVKD come from the germline V gene. CDR3 loop: CAISESIGHLNEQFF. CDR3 DNA sequence: TGTGCCATCAGTGAGTCTATAGGCCACCTCAATGAGCAGTTCTTC.

This clonotype has more than one count but fewer than ten. The chain is built from TRBV10-3 and TRBJ2-1, with unresolved D. V was clipped by 0 bases and J by 10 bases, with 19 bases between them. Looked up from germline, CDR1 is ENHRY and CDR2 is SYGVKD. CDR3 length equals 16 residues. The CDR3 region has the DNA TGTGCCATCAGTGAGTCAGGTGGAACTTACGGTACCGAGCAGTTCTTC. Its translation: CAISESGGTYGTEQFF.

This clonotype was counted at least ten times. The gene calls are TRBV27 and TRBJ2-2; D unresolved. The V gene's germline CDR1 is MNHEY and CDR2 SMNVEV (reference sequence). This CDR3 comprises 14 residues. V lost 6 bases and J lost 3, with 11 bases in between. This chain's CDR3 is CASSFRRDTGELFF. The CDR3 DNA reads TGTGCCAGCAGCTTTAGAAGAGACACCGGGGAGCTGTTTTTT.

The sample holds many counts of this clonotype. The chain links TRBV5-1 to TRBJ1-1; D unclear. Germline V gene data show CDR1 as SGHRS and CDR2 as YFSETQ. V gave up 4 bases and J gave up 1 base, with 5 bases separating them. The CDR3 is 12 amino acids. The CDR3 DNA follows: TGCGCCAGCAGCGATCCGAACACTGAAGCTTTCTTT. This codes for CASSDPNTEAFF. Together with reference TRBV5-1 and TRBJ1-1, the CDR3 gives the full variable domain: KAGVTQTPRYLIKTRGQQVTLSCSPISGHRSVSWYQQTPGQGLQFLFEYFSETQRNKGNFPGRFSGRQFSNSRSEMNVSTLELGDSALYLCASSDPNTEAFFGQGTRLTVV.

This clonotype was observed many times. The J gene is TRBJ2-7, the V gene TRBV11-3, with no clear D. This CDR3 is built from 13 residues. Germline-derived CDR1 and CDR2 are SGHNT and YENEEA. The germline V and J ends were trimmed by 1 base and 6 bases, with 10 bases remaining between them. The CDR3 sequence: CASSLVASSEQYF. Written as DNA, the CDR3 is TGTGCCAGCAGCTTAGTAGCATCTAGCGAGCAGTACTTC.

This clonotype was seen ten or more times. The genes are TRBV28 and TRBJ2-7; 12 nucleotides align to TRBD2. The junction had 7 bases not matched to a gene; V was cut back by 4 bases and J by 3 bases. The CDR3 length is 16 residues. Germline-derived CDR1 and CDR2 are MDHEN and SYDVKM. The CDR3 region is CASSSPLGLAGYEQYF. Here the CDR3 DNA reads TGTGCCAGCAGTTCGCCCCTGGGACTAGCGGGCTACGAGCAGTACTTC.

This clonotype showed up many times. The chain combines TRBV10-1 with TRBJ2-6, with D perhaps TRBD2 (6 bases). The germline gives CDR1 WNHNN, CDR2 SYGVQD (reference sequence). CDR3 length: 15 amino acids. Trimming removed 4 bases from V and 0 bases from J, with 7 bases in between. The CDR3 DNA is TGCGCCAGCAGTGCCGGGAGCTCTGGGGCCAACGTCCTGACTTTC. Translating it yields CASSAGSSGANVLTF.

The chain has TRBV5-1 and TRBJ2-1; TRBD2 matches at 11 bases. CDR1 and CDR2 (germline): SGHRS, YFSETQ. The CDR3 is 15 residues long. The ends lost 4 bases at V and 9 bases at J; junction bases unmatched: 9. The CDR3 DNA follows: TGCGCCAGCAGCCCTACTAGCGGGAGTAGCGGTGAGCAGTTCTTC. Amino acid sequence: CASSPTSGSSGEQFF.